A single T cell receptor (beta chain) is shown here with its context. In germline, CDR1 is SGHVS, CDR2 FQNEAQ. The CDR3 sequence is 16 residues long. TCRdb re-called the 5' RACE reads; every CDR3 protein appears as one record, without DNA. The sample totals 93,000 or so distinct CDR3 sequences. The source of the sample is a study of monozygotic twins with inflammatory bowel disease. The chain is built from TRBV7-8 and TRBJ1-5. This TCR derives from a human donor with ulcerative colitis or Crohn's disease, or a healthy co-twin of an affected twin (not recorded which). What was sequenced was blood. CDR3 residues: CASSLAPGRDGQPQHF.